Following are 22 T cell receptor beta chains from one sample sequenced in a study of shared clonotypes between healthy human individuals. TCRdb keeps only in-frame clones here, not all; method: immunoSEQ multiplex PCR. The sample has 2 million to 2.5 million clones, 90% to 95% seen once. The material sequenced was naive CD4+ T cells sorted from blood. Indicated subset: CD45RA+ positively selected. The source of these receptors is a man aged 18 to 35 in good health.

This chain links TRBV6-1 with TRBJ1-2, with 7 nucleotides matching TRBD1. From germline, CDR1 is MNHNS and CDR2 SASEGT. This CDR3 region has 12 residues. V was pared by 7 bases and J by 2 bases, with 1 base of the junction left unmatched. The CDR3 DNA reads TGTGCCAGCAAACAGGGGAACTATGGCTACACCTTC. Residues: CASKQGNYGYTF.

The chain recombines TRBV13 with TRBJ1-3, with D possibly being TRBD1 (5 bases). Deletions cut 2 bases from V and 4 bases from J, with 18 bases between. This CDR3 has 17 residues. Germline V CDR1 and CDR2: PRHDT, FYEKMQ (reference sequence). The CDR3 spells CASSLRRLGPYGNTIYF. In DNA, the CDR3 is TGTGCCAGCAGCTTAAGGAGGCTGGGACCTTACGGAAACACCATATATTTT.

This clone was recorded only once. The chain carries TRBV18 and TRBJ2-2; 12 bases line up with TRBD1. The junction had 0 bases not matched to a gene; V was cut back by 4 bases and J by 3 bases. The CDR3 contains 15 residues. Germline values: CDR1 KGHSH, CDR2 LQKENI. The CDR3 here is CASSRDRGHTGELFF. The CDR3 DNA follows: TGTGCCAGCTCACGGGACAGGGGGCACACCGGGGAGCTGTTTTTT.

In this sample, this clone turned up once. CDR3 loop: CASRSGLAGTETQYF. The CDR3 DNA follows: TGTGCCAGCAGATCGGGACTAGCGGGGACAGAGACCCAGTACTTC. The chain joins TRBV6-1 to TRBJ2-5; 13 bases are a match to TRBD2. CDR1 and CDR2 (germline): MNHNS, SASEGT. The CDR3 is 15 residues long. Trimming took 6 bases from V and 4 from J; bases not matched to a gene: 5.

The chain is built from TRBV30 and TRBJ2-3; no clear D. The CDR3 totals 14 residues. Germline assignment: CDR1 GTSNPN and CDR2 SVGIG (reference sequence). V lost 0 bases and J lost 2, with 9 bases in between. The CDR3 nucleotides read TGTGCCTGGAGTGTACGCCGACTCACAGATACGCAGTATTTT. This codes for CAWSVRRLTDTQYF.

The V call is TRBV2, the J call TRBJ2-7; a weak D match, TRBD2 (5 bases). The CDR3 length is 14 residues. Per germline, CDR1 SNHLY and CDR2 FYNNEI. V was clipped by 3 bases and J by 6 bases, with 15 bases between them. CDR3 region: CASSDWVVAGEQYF. CDR3 nucleotide sequence: TGTGCCAGCAGTGATTGGGTGGTGGCGGGCGAGCAGTACTTC.

The chain recombines TRBV11-2 with TRBJ1-1; D gene uncertain. V was cut by 5 bases and J by 1 base, with 20 bases left in between. Looked up from germline, CDR1 is SGHAT and CDR2 is FQNNGV. This CDR3 comprises 17 residues. DNA of the CDR3: TGTGCCAGCAGCCAGCAACTAATGGGAGGGTCGAACACTGAAGCTTTCTTT. Its protein is CASSQQLMGGSNTEAFF. Looking up the rest from reference TRBV11-2 and TRBJ1-1 gives the full variable domain: EAGVAQSPRYKIIEKRQSVAFWCNPISGHATLYWYQQILGQGPKLLIQFQNNGVVDDSQLPKDRFSAERLKGVDSTLKIQPAKLEDSAVYLCASSQQLMGGSNTEAFFGQGTRLTVV.

The genes are TRBV18 and TRBJ2-7; 8 positions agree with TRBD1. After removal of 7 bases from V and 6 bases from J, the junction contained 5 bases not matched to a gene. Germline V CDR1 and CDR2: KGHSH, LQKENI. The CDR3 totals 12 residues. The CDR3 is CASCSDRGEQYF. The CDR3 coding sequence is TGTGCCAGCTGCTCCGACAGGGGCGAGCAGTACTTC.

The chain employs TRBV6-5 and TRBJ2-1; 8 nucleotides line up with TRBD2. The V gene end was trimmed by 7 bases and the J gene end by 7 bases; junction bases not matched to a gene: 3. CDR3 length equals 12 residues. The germline CDR1 and CDR2 sequences are MNHEY and SVGAGI. CDR3 loop: CASKSSGNEQFF. CDR3 DNA sequence: TGTGCCAGCAAGTCTAGCGGGAATGAGCAGTTCTTC.

V and J are TRBV7-8 and TRBJ1-1; no firm D call. The germline gives CDR1 SGHVS, CDR2 FQNEAQ. The CDR3 consists of 15 residues. V dropped 1 base and J dropped 1 base, with 10 bases sitting between them. As DNA, the CDR3 is TGTGCCAGCAGCTTAGTGGTACGGCGGAACACTGAAGCTTTCTTT. It yields the protein CASSLVVRRNTEAFF.

The chain joins TRBV7-9 to TRBJ2-7; TRBD2 aligns across 9 bases. The V and J ends lost 5 bases and 7 bases, in that order; junction bases with no gene match: 12. Germline loops: CDR1 SEHNR, CDR2 FQNEAQ (reference sequence). The CDR3 covers 15 residues. The CDR3 nucleotides read TGTGCCAGCAGCACCCCGGGACTAGCAGACTATGAGCAGTACTTC. Translated: CASSTPGLADYEQYF.

This chain uses TRBV5-1 with TRBJ1-1, with D uncertain. Per the germline V gene, CDR1 is SGHRS and CDR2 is YFSETQ. Trimming took off 0 bases at V and 1 base at J, with 10 bases between the two ends. This CDR3 region has 15 residues. The CDR3 region has the DNA TGCGCCAGCAGCTTGGTTGGCCCGAGGAACACTGAAGCTTTCTTT. Protein: CASSLVGPRNTEAFF.

The chain carries TRBV7-2 and TRBJ2-3; TRBD2 matches at 8 bases. V lost 4 bases, J lost 7 bases, and 7 bases stayed unmatched. The CDR3 is made up of 14 amino acids. The germline gives CDR1 SGHTA, CDR2 FQGNSA. The DNA of the CDR3 is TGTGCCAGCAGCTCGTTTCGACTAGCGAATACGCAGTATTTT. Its protein is CASSSFRLANTQYF.

The J gene is TRBJ1-4, the V gene TRBV7-8, with D hard to call. The CDR3 runs 15 residues. Looked up from germline, CDR1 is SGHVS and CDR2 is FQNEAQ. The germline V and J ends were trimmed by 5 bases and 0 bases, with 10 bases remaining between them. This CDR3 reads CASSHWDATNEKLFF. In DNA form, the CDR3 reads TGTGCCAGCAGCCACTGGGATGCAACTAATGAAAAACTGTTTTTT.

This chain links TRBV11-2 with TRBJ2-1; the match to TRBD2 covers 12 bases. The CDR3 is made up of 16 amino acids. With 5 bases clipped from V and 8 bases from J, the junction kept 10 bases outside the gene matches. Looked up from germline, CDR1 is SGHAT and CDR2 is FQNNGV. CDR3 loop: CASSPTRLAGADEQFF. CDR3 coding DNA: TGTGCCAGCAGCCCTACCCGACTAGCGGGAGCTGATGAGCAGTTCTTC.

The gene calls are TRBV7-9 and TRBJ1-3; D not resolved. Trimming stripped 2 bases from V and 0 bases from J, with 11 bases between. CDR1 is SEHNR, CDR2 FQNEAQ, per germline (reference sequence). The CDR3 has 16 residues. CDR3 bases: TGTGCCAGCAGCTTAAGCTGGGGAGACTCTGGAAACACCATATATTTT. Translating gives CASSLSWGDSGNTIYF.

This sequence joins TRBV7-2 and TRBJ1-4, with TRBD1 as a possible D gene (5 bases). Trimming shortened V by 6 bases and J by 8 bases, and 13 bases separated the two germline ends. The CDR3 loop spans 13 amino acids. The germline V gene encodes CDR1 SGHTA and CDR2 FQGNSA. In DNA form, the CDR3 reads TGTGCCAGCAGTGGGGGAAGATTGGAAAAACTGTTTTTT. Translating gives CASSGGRLEKLFF.

This chain links TRBV11-2 with TRBJ1-1; D gene ambiguous. Trimming pared 5 bases from V and 0 bases from J, leaving 13 bases between. This CDR3 is 15 amino acids long. Per the germline V gene, CDR1 is SGHAT and CDR2 is FQNNGV. The CDR3 loop reads CASSGDPTMNTEAFF. DNA of the CDR3: TGTGCCAGCAGCGGCGACCCTACCATGAACACTGAAGCTTTCTTT.

The J gene is TRBJ2-5, the V gene TRBV20-1; D perhaps matches TRBD2 (6 bases). Germline assignment: CDR1 DFQATT and CDR2 SNEGSKA (reference sequence). This CDR3 is built from 10 residues. Deletions cut 5 bases from V and 7 bases from J, with 8 bases between. The CDR3 DNA follows: TGCAGTGCTGAGGAGGGGACCCAGTACTTC. It codes for CSAEEGTQYF.

The rearrangement uses TRBV28 and TRBJ2-7; 8 nucleotides align to TRBD2. The V gene's germline CDR1 is MDHEN and CDR2 SYDVKM. The V segment lost 1 base and the J segment 6 bases; nucleotides outside the gene matches: 8. The CDR3 is 15 residues long. The CDR3 bases are TGTGCCAGCAGTTTATCCTGGACACGGGAGGGCGAGCAGTACTTC. It specifies CASSLSWTREGEQYF. The complete variable domain, with remaining parts taken from reference TRBV28 and TRBJ2-7, reads DVKVTQSSRYLVKRTGEKVFLECVQDMDHENMFWYRQDPGLGLRLIYFSYDVKMKEKGDIPEGYSVSREKKERFSLILESASTNQTSMYLCASSLSWTREGEQYFGPGTRLTVT.

J is TRBJ1-4 and V is TRBV28; D is undetermined. Germline assignment: CDR1 MDHEN and CDR2 SYDVKM. V lost 8 bases to trimming and J lost 8 bases, with 15 bases between them. The CDR3 covers 13 residues. The CDR3 sequence is CASSVRGGEKLFF. The CDR3 nucleotides read TGTGCCAGCTCGGTCCGGGGAGGGGAAAAACTGTTTTTT.

The chain employs TRBV15 and TRBJ2-3; D may be TRBD1 (5 bases). V was clipped by 0 bases and J by 8 bases, with 12 bases between them. Germline CDR1 LNHNV, CDR2 YYDKDF (reference sequence). The CDR3 is 14 residues long. CDR3 in amino acids: CATSRDSQGGTQYF. CDR3 coding DNA: TGTGCCACCAGCAGAGATTCTCAGGGCGGTACGCAGTATTTT.